This TCR beta chain was sequenced during a study of T cell responses to AZD1222 COVID-19 vaccine. Findings and caveats of the study: Baseline testing showed seropositivity in only a handful of AZD1222 recipients. Donors were largely white British and mainly female; clonal diversity was possibly underestimated. Nearly half of the spike-specific TCRs reportedly recognize variant regions that carry no mutations.

Sequenced by immunoSEQ multiplex PCR; TCRdb stores in-frame clones only, minus some. The data contain over 60,000 clones, about nine tenths of them singletons. As for this clone: Its antigen remains unknown.

The clonotype comes from an adult in good health. The source was peripheral blood, collected on day 0 of AZD1222 vaccination.

This CDR3 reads CASSQDTRWETQYF. In nucleotides, the CDR3 is TGTGCCAGCAGCCAAGATACGAGATGGGAGACCCAGTACTTC. This chain links TRBV3-1 (or the pseudogene TRBV3-2) with TRBJ2-5; D is ambiguous. Trimming took off 0 bases at V and 5 bases at J, with 10 bases between the two ends. CDR1 and CDR2 from the germline V gene are LGHDT and YNNKEL (reference sequence). CDR3 length: 14 amino acids.